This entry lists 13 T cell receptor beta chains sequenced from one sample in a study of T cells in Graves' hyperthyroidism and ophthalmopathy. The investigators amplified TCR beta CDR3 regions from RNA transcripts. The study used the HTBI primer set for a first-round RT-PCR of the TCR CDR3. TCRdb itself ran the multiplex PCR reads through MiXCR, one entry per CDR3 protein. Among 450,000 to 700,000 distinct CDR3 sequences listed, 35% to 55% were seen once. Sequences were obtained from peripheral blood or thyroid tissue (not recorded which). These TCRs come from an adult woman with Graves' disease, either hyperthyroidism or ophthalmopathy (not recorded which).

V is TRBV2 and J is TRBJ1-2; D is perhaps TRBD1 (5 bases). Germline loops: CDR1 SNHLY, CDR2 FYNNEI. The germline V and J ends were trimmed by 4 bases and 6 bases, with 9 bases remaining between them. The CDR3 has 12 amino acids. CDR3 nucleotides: TGTGCCAGCAGTGCCGGGGACGATGGCTACACCTTC. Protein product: CASSAGDDGYTF.

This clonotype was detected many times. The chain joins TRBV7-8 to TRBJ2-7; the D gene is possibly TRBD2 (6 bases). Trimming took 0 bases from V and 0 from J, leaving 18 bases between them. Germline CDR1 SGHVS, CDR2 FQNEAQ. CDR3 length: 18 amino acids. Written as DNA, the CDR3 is TGTGCCAGCAGCTTAGCTACGATGCAGACGGGGGTCTCCTACGAGCAGTACTTC. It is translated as CASSLATMQTGVSYEQYF.

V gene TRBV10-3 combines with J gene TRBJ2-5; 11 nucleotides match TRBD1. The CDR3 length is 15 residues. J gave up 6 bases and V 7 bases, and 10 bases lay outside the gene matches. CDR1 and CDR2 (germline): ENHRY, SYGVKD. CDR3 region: CAINGQGAGEQTQYF. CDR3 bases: TGTGCCATCAATGGACAGGGGGCTGGTGAACAGACCCAGTACTTC.

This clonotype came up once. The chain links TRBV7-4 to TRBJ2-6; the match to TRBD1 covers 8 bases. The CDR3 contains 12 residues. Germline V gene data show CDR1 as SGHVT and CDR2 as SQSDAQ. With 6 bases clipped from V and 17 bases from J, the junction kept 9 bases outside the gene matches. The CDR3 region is CASSLGQGMVTF. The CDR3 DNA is TGTGCCAGCAGTCTTGGACAGGGTATGGTGACTTTC. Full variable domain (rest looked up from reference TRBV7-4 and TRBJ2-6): GAGVSQSPRYKVAKRGRDVALRCDSISGHVTLYWYRQTLGQGSEVLTYSQSDAQRDKSGRPSGRFSAERPERSVSTLKIQRTEQGDSAVYLCASSLGQGMVTFGAGSRLTVL.

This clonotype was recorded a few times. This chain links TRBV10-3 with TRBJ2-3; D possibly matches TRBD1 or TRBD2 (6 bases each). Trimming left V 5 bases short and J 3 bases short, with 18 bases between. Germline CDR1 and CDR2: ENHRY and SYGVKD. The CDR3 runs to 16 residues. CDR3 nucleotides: TGTGCCATCAGTCCGGGACGCGAGGGGGGAACAGATACGCAGTATTTT. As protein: CAISPGREGGTDTQYF.

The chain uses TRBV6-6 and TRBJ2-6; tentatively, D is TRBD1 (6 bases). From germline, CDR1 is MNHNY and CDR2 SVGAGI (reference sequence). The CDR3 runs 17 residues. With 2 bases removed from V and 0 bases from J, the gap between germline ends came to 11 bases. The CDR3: CASSYRDTFSGANVLTF. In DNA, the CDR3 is TGTGCCAGCAGTTACCGGGACACCTTCTCTGGGGCCAACGTCCTGACTTTC.

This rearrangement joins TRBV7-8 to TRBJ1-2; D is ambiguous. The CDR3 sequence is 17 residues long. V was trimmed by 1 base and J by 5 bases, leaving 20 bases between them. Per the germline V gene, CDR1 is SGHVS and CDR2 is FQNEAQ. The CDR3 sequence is CASSLGPTASKTYGYTF. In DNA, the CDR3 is TGTGCCAGCAGCTTAGGACCCACAGCTTCCAAAACTTATGGCTACACCTTC.

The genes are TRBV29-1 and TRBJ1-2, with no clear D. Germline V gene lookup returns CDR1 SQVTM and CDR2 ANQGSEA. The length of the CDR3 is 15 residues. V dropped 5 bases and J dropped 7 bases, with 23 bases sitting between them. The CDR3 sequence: CSVPWPGRWPIGYTF. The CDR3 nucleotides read TGCAGCGTTCCCTGGCCAGGAAGGTGGCCTATTGGCTACACCTTC.

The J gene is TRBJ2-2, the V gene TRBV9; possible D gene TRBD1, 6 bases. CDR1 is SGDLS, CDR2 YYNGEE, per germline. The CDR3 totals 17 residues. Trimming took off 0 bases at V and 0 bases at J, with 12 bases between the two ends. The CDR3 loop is CASSVGAGDPNTGELFF. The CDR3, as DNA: TGTGCCAGCAGCGTAGGGGCAGGGGATCCGAACACCGGGGAGCTGTTTTTT.

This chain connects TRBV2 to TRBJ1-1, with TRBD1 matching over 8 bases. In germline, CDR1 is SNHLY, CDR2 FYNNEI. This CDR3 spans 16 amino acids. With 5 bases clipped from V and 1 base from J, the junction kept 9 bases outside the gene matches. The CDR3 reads CASSLGQGPKNTEAFF. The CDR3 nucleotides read TGTGCCAGCAGTCTAGGACAGGGACCTAAGAACACTGAAGCTTTCTTT.

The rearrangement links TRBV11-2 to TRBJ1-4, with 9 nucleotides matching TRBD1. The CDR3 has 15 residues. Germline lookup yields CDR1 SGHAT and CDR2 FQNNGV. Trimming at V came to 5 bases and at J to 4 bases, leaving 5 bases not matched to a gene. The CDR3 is CASSVGQGINEKLFF. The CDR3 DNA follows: TGTGCCAGCAGCGTCGGACAGGGGATTAATGAAAAACTGTTTTTT.

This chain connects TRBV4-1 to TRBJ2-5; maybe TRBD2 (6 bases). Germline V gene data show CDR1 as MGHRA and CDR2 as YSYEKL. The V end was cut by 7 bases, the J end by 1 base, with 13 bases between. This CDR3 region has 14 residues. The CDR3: CASTQEGAQETQYF. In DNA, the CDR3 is TGCGCCAGCACCCAGGAGGGAGCCCAAGAGACCCAGTACTTC.

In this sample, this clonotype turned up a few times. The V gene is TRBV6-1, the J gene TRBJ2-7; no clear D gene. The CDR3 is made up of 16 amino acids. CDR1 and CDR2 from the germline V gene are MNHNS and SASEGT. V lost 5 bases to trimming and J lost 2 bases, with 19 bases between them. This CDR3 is CASSPTKDGSPYEQYF. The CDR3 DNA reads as TGTGCCAGCAGTCCAACAAAGGACGGCAGCCCCTACGAGCAGTACTTC.